The rows below give T cell receptor beta chains drawn from one sample of a study of CD8 T cells in ankylosing spondylitis. TCRdb re-derived calls from the 5' RACE reads in MiXCR, one entry per CDR3 protein. The table records fewer than 450,000 distinct CDR3 sequences, roughly 15% of them present only once. Source material: blood, either unsorted or a sorted T cell fraction (not recorded which). The receptors originated from a male donor with ankylosing spondylitis. Both conserved end residues are trimmed from each CDR3.

V gene	CDR3 protein
TRBV14	ASSHLYEQY
TRBV30	AWSKLKGYEQY
TRBV10-3	AISESSSGRAYEQY
TRBV9	ASSASRGGHYEQY
TRBV20-1	SPSTSGLSYNEQF
TRBV6-1	ASSGRWDIQY
TRBV12-3/TRBV12-4	ASSSRLAGELSQY
TRBV28	ASRTDRADGELF
TRBV5-1	ASSSFGLAGVSDLNEQF
TRBV27	ASSVGQPLNTEAF
TRBV28	ASSSGTTNEKLF
TRBV14	ASSLIRANEKLF
TRBV7-9	ASSRTRGDYGYT
TRBV3-1	ASSQEAGRTYT